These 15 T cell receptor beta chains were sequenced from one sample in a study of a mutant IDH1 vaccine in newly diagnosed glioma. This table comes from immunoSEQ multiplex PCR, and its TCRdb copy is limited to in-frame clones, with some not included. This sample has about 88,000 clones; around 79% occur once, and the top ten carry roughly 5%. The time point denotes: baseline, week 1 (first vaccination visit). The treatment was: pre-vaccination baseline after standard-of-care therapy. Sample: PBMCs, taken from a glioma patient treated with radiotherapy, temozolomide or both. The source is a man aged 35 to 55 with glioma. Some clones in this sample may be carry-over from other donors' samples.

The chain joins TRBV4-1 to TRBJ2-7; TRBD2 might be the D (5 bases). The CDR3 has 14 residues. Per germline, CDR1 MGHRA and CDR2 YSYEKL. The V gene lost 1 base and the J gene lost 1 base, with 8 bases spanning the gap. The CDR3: CASSQGPGSYEQYF. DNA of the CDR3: TGCGCCAGCAGCCAAGGCCCGGGATCCTACGAGCAGTACTTC.

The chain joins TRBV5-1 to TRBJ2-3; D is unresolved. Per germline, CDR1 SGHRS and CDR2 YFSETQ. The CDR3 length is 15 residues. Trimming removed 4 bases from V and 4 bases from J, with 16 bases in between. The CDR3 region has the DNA TGCGCCAGCAGCCCCTACGATGGCCCGCCAGATACGCAGTATTTT. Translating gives CASSPYDGPPDTQYF.

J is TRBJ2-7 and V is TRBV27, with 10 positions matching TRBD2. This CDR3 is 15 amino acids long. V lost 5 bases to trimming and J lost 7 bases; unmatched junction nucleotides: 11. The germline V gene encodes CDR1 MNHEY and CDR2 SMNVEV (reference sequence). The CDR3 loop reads CASSPIPGLAREQYF. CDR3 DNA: TGTGCCAGCAGTCCCATCCCGGGACTAGCGAGGGAGCAGTACTTC.

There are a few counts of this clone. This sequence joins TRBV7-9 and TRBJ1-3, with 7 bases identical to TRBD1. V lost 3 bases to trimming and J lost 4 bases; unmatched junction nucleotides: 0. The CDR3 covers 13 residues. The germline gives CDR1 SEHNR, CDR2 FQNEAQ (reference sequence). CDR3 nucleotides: TGTGCCAGCAGCTTGGACAGGGGAAACACCATATATTTT. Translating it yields CASSLDRGNTIYF.

The CDR3: CASSPAGVSGNTIYF. In DNA, the CDR3 is TGTGCCAGCTCTCCGGCGGGAGTATCTGGAAACACCATATATTTT. The rearrangement uses TRBV18 and TRBJ1-3; D not certain. The CDR3 totals 15 residues. The V end lost 6 bases, the J end lost 1 base, and 13 bases lay between the germline ends. Germline CDR1 is KGHSH and CDR2 is LQKENI.

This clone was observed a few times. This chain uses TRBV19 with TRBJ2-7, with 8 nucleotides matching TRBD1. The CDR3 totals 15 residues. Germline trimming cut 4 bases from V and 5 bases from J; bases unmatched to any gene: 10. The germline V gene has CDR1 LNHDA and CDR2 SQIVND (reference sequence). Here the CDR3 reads CASSRQGKTGNEQYF. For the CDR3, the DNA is TGTGCCAGTAGTAGACAGGGGAAGACCGGGAACGAGCAGTACTTC.

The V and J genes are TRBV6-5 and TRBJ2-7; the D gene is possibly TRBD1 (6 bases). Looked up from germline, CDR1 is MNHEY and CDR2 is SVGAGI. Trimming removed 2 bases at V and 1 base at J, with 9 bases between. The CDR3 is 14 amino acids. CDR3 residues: CASSYRDISYEQYF. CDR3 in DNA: TGTGCCAGCAGTTACCGGGACATTTCCTACGAGCAGTACTTC.

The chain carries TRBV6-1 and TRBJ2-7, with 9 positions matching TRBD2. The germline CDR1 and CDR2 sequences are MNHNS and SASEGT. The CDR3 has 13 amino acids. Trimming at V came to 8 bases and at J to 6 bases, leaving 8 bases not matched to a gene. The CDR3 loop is CASYGRGGIEQYF. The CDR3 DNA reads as TGTGCCAGCTATGGGCGGGGGGGGATCGAGCAGTACTTC.

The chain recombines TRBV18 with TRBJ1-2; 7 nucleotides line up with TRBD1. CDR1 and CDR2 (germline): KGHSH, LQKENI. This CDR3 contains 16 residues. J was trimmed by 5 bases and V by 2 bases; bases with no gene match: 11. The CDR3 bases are TGTGCCAGCTCACCAGCGATAGCCAACAGGGGATATGGCTACACCTTC. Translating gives CASSPAIANRGYGYTF.

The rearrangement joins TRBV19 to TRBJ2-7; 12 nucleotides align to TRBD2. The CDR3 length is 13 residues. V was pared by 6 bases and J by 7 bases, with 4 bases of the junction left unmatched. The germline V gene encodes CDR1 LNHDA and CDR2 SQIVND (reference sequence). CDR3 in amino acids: CASSRTSGEEQYF. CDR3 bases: TGTGCCAGTAGCCGGACTAGCGGGGAAGAGCAGTACTTC.

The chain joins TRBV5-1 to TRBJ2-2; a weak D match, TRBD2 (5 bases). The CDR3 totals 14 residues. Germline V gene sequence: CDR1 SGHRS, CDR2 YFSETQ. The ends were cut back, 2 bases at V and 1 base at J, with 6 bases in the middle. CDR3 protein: CASSLEGNTGELFF. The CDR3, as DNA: TGCGCCAGCAGCTTAGAGGGGAACACCGGGGAGCTGTTTTTT.

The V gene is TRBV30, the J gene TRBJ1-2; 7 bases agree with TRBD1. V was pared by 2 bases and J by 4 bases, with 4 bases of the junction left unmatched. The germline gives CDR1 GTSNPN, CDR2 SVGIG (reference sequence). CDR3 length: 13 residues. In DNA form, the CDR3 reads TGTGCCTGGAGTCGACAGGGTGGCTATGGCTACACCTTC. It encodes CAWSRQGGYGYTF.

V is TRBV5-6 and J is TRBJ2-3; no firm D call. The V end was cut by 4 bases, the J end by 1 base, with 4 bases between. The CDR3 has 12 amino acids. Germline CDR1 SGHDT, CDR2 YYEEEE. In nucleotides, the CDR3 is TGTGCCAGCAGCCCGGGCACAGATACGCAGTATTTT. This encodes CASSPGTDTQYF.

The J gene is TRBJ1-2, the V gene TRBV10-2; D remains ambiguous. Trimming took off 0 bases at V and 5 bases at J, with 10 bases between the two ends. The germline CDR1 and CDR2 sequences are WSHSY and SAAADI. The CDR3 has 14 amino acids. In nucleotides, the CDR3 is TGCGCCAGCAGTGAGTCCGGCGGAGGTTATGGCTACACCTTC. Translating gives CASSESGGGYGYTF.

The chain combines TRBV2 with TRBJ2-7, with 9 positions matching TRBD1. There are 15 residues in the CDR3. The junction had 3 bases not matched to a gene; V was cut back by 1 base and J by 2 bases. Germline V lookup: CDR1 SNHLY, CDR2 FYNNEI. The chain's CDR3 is CASSEGGQGTYEQYF. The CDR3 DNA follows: TGTGCCAGCAGTGAAGGGGGACAGGGCACCTACGAGCAGTACTTC.